The text below deals with one T cell receptor (beta chain). The entry originates in a study of blood T cell repertoires in COVID-19. Overall study: There were acute and convalescent COVID-19 samples, and they came from the United States, Italy and Spain. The analysed material was cDNA or gDNA that came from T cells, B-cell-depleted T cells, or PBMCs.

Germline CDR1 and CDR2: SGHTA and FQGNSA. The CDR3 has 17 residues. With 1 base removed from V and 5 bases from J, the gap between germline ends came to 17 bases. Original analysis: Estimation of nucleated cell counts relied on the amplification of reference gene primers. Only in-frame clones appear in the TCRdb table, and some are missing; sequencing was by immunoSEQ multiplex PCR. V and J calls and clone size come straight from that table; D and trimming were deduced from the DNA. The profile shows tens of thousands of clones, about 85% of them singletons. The clonotype was recovered from an elderly man with acute or convalescent COVID-19. This chain joins TRBV7-2 and TRBJ2-2; no clear D gene. What was sequenced was peripheral blood. For the CDR3, the DNA is TGTGCCAGCAGCTTAGGGCCGGAAGCGACCGGGACCGGGGAGCTGTTTTTT. Encoded protein: CASSLGPEATGTGELFF. The full variable domain, its missing parts supplied by reference TRBV7-2 and TRBJ2-2, is GAGVSQSPSNKVTEKGKDVELRCDPISGHTALYWYRQSLGQGLEFLIYFQGNSAPDKSGLPSDRFSAERTGGSVSTLTIQRTQQEDSAVYLCASSLGPEATGTGELFFGEGSRLTVL.